This T cell receptor beta chain was sequenced for a study of shared clonotypes between healthy human individuals. TCRdb's table, derived via immunoSEQ multiplex PCR, lists solely in-frame clones and lacks some. The sample holds 2.3 million or so clones, more than 85% seen once. The CDR3 is made up of 16 amino acids. The germline V gene has CDR1 MGHRA and CDR2 YSYEKL. The junction had 5 bases not matched to a gene; V was cut back by 0 bases and J by 0 bases. The TCR originated in a young man in good health. Some clones in this sample may be carry-over from other donors' samples. Sequenced: naive CD4+ T cells from PBMCs. As for subset: CD45RA+ positively selected. The rearrangement links TRBV4-1 to TRBJ2-7; TRBD1 agrees at 7 bases. CDR3 loop: CASSQDQQGTSYEQYF. The CDR3 region has the DNA TGCGCCAGCAGCCAAGACCAACAGGGGACCTCCTACGAGCAGTACTTC.